This TCR beta chain stems from a study of early T cells in non-severe SARS-CoV-2 infection. For the study at large: Sequencing of unsorted whole blood was done on bulk RNA, leaving chains unpaired. Study-wide results and limits: The study's VDJdb matching favored anti-spike CD8 responses and missed private and CD4 specificities.

J lost 4 bases, V lost 3 bases, and 8 bases had no gene match. The CDR3 loop spans 15 amino acids. Germline-derived CDR1 and CDR2 are MDHEN and SYDVKM. Researchers attached unique molecular identifiers to individual cDNA molecules. TCRdb reprocessed the 5' RACE reads via MiXCR and lists one record per CDR3 protein. The sample contains around 70,000 distinct CDR3 sequences, 15% to 17% of which appear only once. Notes on this clonotype: Its target is not known.

The TCR comes from an adult who was a healthcare worker with PCR-confirmed SARS-CoV-2 infection or an uninfected control (not recorded which). Source material: whole blood. The gene calls are TRBV28 and TRBJ1-1; TRBD1 matches 7 bases. The CDR3 spells CASSFWGQRGTEAFF. The CDR3 nucleotides read TGTGCCAGCAGTTTTTGGGGACAGAGGGGCACTGAAGCTTTCTTT.